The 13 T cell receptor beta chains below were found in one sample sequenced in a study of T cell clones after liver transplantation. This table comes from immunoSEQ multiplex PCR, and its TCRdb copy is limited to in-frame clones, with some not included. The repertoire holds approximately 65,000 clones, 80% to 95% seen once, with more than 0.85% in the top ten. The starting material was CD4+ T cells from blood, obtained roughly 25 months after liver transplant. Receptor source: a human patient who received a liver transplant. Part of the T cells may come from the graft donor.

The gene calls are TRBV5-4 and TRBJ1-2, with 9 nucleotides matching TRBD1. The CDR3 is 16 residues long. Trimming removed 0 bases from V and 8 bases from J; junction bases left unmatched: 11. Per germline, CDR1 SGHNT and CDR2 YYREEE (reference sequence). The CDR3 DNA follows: TGTGCCAGCAGCTTGGGGACAGGGGCAAGCTTTCGAGGCTACACCTTC. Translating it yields CASSLGTGASFRGYTF.

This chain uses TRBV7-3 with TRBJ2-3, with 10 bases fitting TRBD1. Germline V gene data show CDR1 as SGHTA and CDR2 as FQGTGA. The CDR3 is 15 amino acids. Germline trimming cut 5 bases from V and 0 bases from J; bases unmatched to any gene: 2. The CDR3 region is CASSQDRGSTDTQYF. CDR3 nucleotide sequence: TGTGCCAGCAGCCAGGACAGGGGGAGCACAGATACGCAGTATTTT.

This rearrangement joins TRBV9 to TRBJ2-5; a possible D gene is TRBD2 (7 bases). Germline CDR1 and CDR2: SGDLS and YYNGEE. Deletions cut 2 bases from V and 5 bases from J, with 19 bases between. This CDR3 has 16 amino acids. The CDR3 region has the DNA TGTGCCAGCAGCGTGGACCTGGGGGGGCTCTTGGAGACCCAGTACTTC. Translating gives CASSVDLGGLLETQYF.

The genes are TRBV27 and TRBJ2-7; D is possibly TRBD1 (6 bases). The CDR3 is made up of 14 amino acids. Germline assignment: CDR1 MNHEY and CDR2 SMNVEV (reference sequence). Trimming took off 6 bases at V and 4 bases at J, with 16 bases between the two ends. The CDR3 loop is CASSAGAPLYEQYF. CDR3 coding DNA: TGTGCCAGCAGCGCAGGGGCCCCTCTTTACGAGCAGTACTTC.

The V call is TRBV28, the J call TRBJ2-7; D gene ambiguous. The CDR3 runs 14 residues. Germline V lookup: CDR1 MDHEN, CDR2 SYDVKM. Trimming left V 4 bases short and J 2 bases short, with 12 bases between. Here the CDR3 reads CASSSHGQAYEQYF. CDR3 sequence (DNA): TGTGCCAGCAGTTCACATGGGCAGGCCTACGAGCAGTACTTC.

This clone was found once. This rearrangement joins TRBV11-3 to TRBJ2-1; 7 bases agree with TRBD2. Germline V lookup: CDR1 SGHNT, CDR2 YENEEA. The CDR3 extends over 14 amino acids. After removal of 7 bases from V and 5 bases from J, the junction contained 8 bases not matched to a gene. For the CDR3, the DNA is TGTGCCAGCACCTTGGGGGGGGAGGACAATGAGCAGTTCTTC. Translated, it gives CASTLGGEDNEQFF.

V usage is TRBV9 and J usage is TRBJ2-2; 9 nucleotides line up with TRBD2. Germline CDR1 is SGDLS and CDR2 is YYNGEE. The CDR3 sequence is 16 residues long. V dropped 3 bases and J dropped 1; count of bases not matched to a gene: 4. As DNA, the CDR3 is TGTGCCAGCAGCGACCGACTAGCGGAGAACACCGGGGAGCTGTTTTTT. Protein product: CASSDRLAENTGELFF.

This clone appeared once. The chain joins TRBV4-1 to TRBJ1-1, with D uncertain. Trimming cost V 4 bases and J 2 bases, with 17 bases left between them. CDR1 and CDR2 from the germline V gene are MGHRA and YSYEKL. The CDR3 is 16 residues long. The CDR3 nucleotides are TGCGCCAGCAGCCTGGCGCCCCACAGCATTAACACTGAAGCTTTCTTT. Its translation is CASSLAPHSINTEAFF.

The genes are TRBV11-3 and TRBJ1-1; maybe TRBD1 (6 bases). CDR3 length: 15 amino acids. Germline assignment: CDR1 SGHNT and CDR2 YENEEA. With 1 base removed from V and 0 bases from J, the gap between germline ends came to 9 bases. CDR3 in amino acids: CASSLGTALNTEAFF. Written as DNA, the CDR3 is TGTGCCAGCAGCTTAGGGACAGCCCTGAACACTGAAGCTTTCTTT.

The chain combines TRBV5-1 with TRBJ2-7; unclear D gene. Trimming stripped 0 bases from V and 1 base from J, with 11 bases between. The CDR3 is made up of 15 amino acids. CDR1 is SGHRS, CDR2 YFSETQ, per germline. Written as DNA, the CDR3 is TGCGCCAGCAGCTTGGCGTCGGGCTCTTCCTACGAGCAGTACTTC. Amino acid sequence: CASSLASGSSYEQYF. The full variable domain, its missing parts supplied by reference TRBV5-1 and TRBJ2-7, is KAGVTQTPRYLIKTRGQQVTLSCSPISGHRSVSWYQQTPGQGLQFLFEYFSETQRNKGNFPGRFSGRQFSNSRSEMNVSTLELGDSALYLCASSLASGSSYEQYFGPGTRLTVT.

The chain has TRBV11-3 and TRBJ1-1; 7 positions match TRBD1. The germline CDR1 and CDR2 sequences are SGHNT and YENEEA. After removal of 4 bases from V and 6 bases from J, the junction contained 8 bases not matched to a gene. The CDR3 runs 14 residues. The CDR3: CASSSLQGRSEAFF. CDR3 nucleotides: TGTGCCAGCAGCTCTCTACAGGGGCGGTCTGAAGCTTTCTTT.

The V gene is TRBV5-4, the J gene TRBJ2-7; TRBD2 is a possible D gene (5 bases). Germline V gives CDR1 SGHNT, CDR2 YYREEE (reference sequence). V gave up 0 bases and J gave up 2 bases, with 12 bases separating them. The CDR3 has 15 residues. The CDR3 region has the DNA TGTGCCAGCAGCTTGGCCAGCAGCGGTACCTACGAGCAGTACTTC. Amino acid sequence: CASSLASSGTYEQYF.

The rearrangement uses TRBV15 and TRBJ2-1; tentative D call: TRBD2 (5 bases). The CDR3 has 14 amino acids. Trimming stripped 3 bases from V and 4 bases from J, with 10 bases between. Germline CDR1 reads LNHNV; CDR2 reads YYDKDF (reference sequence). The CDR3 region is CATSREVGYNEQFF. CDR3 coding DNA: TGTGCCACCAGCAGGGAGGTAGGGTACAATGAGCAGTTCTTC.